The 23 T cell receptor beta chains presented below share a single source sample, sequenced in a study of CD8 T cells in Susac syndrome. The RNA, roughly 0.45 to 1 ug, was put through reverse transcription using random hexamers. TCRdb re-derived calls from the immunoSEQ multiplex PCR reads in MiXCR, one entry per CDR3 protein. The table lists about 160,000 distinct CDR3 sequences, 95% to 97% of them singletons. The sequenced sample was CD4+ T cells from PBMCs. The receptor source for this set is a human donor with Susac syndrome.

The J gene is TRBJ2-1, the V gene TRBV3-1; TRBD2 might be the D (5 bases). This CDR3 has 14 amino acids. V was clipped by 6 bases and J by 5 bases, with 14 bases between them. In germline, CDR1 is LGHDT, CDR2 YNNKEL (reference sequence). CDR3 protein: CASRLTSGNNEQFF. The CDR3 DNA is TGTGCCAGCAGATTGACCAGCGGCAACAATGAGCAGTTCTTC.

This clonotype was recorded once. The chain employs TRBV20-1 and TRBJ2-7; D ambiguous. The CDR3 loop spans 11 amino acids. Per germline, CDR1 DFQATT and CDR2 SNEGSKA (reference sequence). Trimming pared 3 bases from V and 5 bases from J, leaving 8 bases between. CDR3 amino acids: CSASPDHEQYF. The CDR3 DNA sequence: TGCAGTGCTAGTCCCGACCACGAGCAGTACTTC.

The J gene is TRBJ2-5, the V gene TRBV15; TRBD1 or TRBD2 may be the D gene (5 bases each). The length of the CDR3 is 14 residues. Germline V gene sequence: CDR1 LNHNV, CDR2 YYDKDF (reference sequence). V was shortened by 1 base and J by 3 bases, with 9 bases between the two germline ends. The CDR3 DNA sequence: TGTGCCACCAGCAGAGCGAGAGGGGAAGAGACCCAGTACTTC. Translation: CATSRARGEETQYF.

The chain combines TRBV7-9 with TRBJ1-5; D uncertain. The CDR3 spans 13 residues. Trimming took 5 bases from V and 7 from J, leaving 12 bases between them. Germline-derived CDR1 and CDR2 are SEHNR and FQNEAQ (reference sequence). In DNA, the CDR3 is TGTGCCAGCAGCCCAAGCGGGTCACAGCCCCAGCATTTT. This encodes CASSPSGSQPQHF.

The chain links TRBV14 to TRBJ2-5, with D uncertain. CDR1 is SGHDN and CDR2 is FVKESK in the germline V gene. The CDR3 is made up of 14 amino acids. Trimming took off 4 bases at V and 0 bases at J, with 9 bases between the two ends. CDR3 nucleotide sequence: TGTGCCAGCAGCCGATTCATGGACCAAGAGACCCAGTACTTC. Translating gives CASSRFMDQETQYF.

The genes are TRBV9 and TRBJ2-7; D is undetermined. The germline CDR1 and CDR2 sequences are SGDLS and YYNGEE. V was cut by 1 base and J by 2 bases, with 10 bases left in between. CDR3 length equals 14 residues. CDR3 nucleotide sequence: TGTGCCAGCAGCGTAAGTCAAAATACCTACGAGCAGTACTTC. Its translation: CASSVSQNTYEQYF.

The chain links TRBV15 to TRBJ1-2; D is unresolved. Germline loops: CDR1 LNHNV, CDR2 YYDKDF (reference sequence). V lost 0 bases and J lost 4, with 12 bases in between. The CDR3 sequence is 15 residues long. The CDR3 DNA follows: TGTGCCACCAGCAGAGATGTAAGCTCGGGCTATGGCTACACCTTC. Its translation: CATSRDVSSGYGYTF.

This clonotype was seen just once. The V and J genes are TRBV25-1 and TRBJ2-4, with TRBD1 matching over 7 bases. V was clipped by 3 bases and J by 3 bases; unmatched bases: 8. CDR1 MGHDK and CDR2 SYGVNS come from the germline V gene. This CDR3 region has 16 residues. CDR3: CASSDSQGRHKNIQYF. For the CDR3, the DNA is TGTGCCAGCAGTGATTCACAGGGGCGTCACAAAAACATTCAGTACTTC.

The V call is TRBV9, the J call TRBJ2-1; unclear D gene. CDR3 length equals 14 residues. The germline V and J ends were trimmed by 0 bases and 7 bases, with 11 bases remaining between them. Germline V gene data show CDR1 as SGDLS and CDR2 as YYNGEE. CDR3 bases: TGTGCCAGCAGCGTAGGCGGATTTGAGAATGAGCAGTTCTTC. The encoded protein is CASSVGGFENEQFF.

CDR3 DNA: TGTGCCAGCAGTGGACAGGGGTCAGTCACTGAAGCTTTCTTT. Translated, it gives CASSGQGSVTEAFF. The chain carries TRBV2 and TRBJ1-1, with 8 bases fitting TRBD1. The germline V gene encodes CDR1 SNHLY and CDR2 FYNNEI. V gave up 4 bases and J gave up 4 bases; unmatched junction bases: 5. The CDR3 covers 14 residues.

This clonotype was counted once. V gene TRBV5-4 combines with J gene TRBJ2-7; D may be TRBD2 (5 bases). V was pared by 0 bases and J by 6 bases, with 16 bases between. This CDR3 region has 15 residues. Germline CDR1 and CDR2: SGHNT and YYREEE (reference sequence). The CDR3 spells CASSLAGAVQVEQYF. CDR3 sequence (DNA): TGTGCCAGCAGCTTGGCCGGAGCGGTCCAGGTCGAGCAGTACTTC.

This chain links TRBV5-6 with TRBJ1-1; D is possibly TRBD1 (5 bases). CDR3 length: 13 residues. The V end lost 0 bases, the J end lost 4 bases, and 7 bases lay between the germline ends. The germline gives CDR1 SGHDT, CDR2 YYEEEE. The CDR3: CASSLAGTTEAFF. In DNA, the CDR3 is TGTGCCAGCAGCTTGGCAGGGACCACTGAAGCTTTCTTT.

V is TRBV18 and J is TRBJ1-1; unclear D gene. This CDR3 comprises 14 residues. Trimming left V 2 bases short and J 3 bases short, with 10 bases between. Germline values: CDR1 KGHSH, CDR2 LQKENI. For the CDR3, the DNA is TGTGCCAGCTCACCAAACAGCTTAGACACTGAAGCTTTCTTT. It encodes CASSPNSLDTEAFF.

The sample holds a few counts of this clonotype. V gene TRBV6-2 or TRBV6-3 combines with J gene TRBJ1-5; perhaps TRBD1 as D (5 bases). Trimming took 4 bases from V and 4 from J, leaving 11 bases between them. This CDR3 has 14 amino acids. Germline V gives CDR1 MNHEY, CDR2 SVGEGT. The chain's CDR3 is CASSSRTSNQPQHF. The CDR3 nucleotides read TGTGCCAGCAGTTCCCGGACAAGTAATCAGCCCCAGCATTTT.

CDR3 protein: CASSLVPGWNEQFF. The CDR3 coding sequence is TGCGCCAGCAGCTTGGTACCGGGATGGAATGAGCAGTTCTTC. This sequence joins TRBV5-1 and TRBJ2-1, with D possibly TRBD2 on 5 matching bases. CDR3 length equals 14 residues. Trimming removed 0 bases from V and 7 bases from J, with 11 bases in between. Germline values: CDR1 SGHRS, CDR2 YFSETQ.

The V gene is TRBV24-1, the J gene TRBJ2-1; 14 nucleotides line up with TRBD2. Germline V CDR1 and CDR2: KGHDR, SFDVKD. This CDR3 is 17 amino acids long. Losses at the gene ends were 3 bases for V and 9 bases for J; bases not matched to a gene: 9. The CDR3 reads CATSDPGLAGEGGEQFF. The CDR3 bases are TGTGCCACCAGTGATCCGGGACTAGCGGGAGAAGGGGGTGAGCAGTTCTTC.

The CDR3 sequence: CSVVEGGFDEQYF. The DNA of the CDR3 is TGCAGCGTTGTGGAGGGTGGGTTCGACGAGCAGTACTTC. The rearrangement links TRBV29-1 to TRBJ2-7; perhaps TRBD2 as D (6 bases). This CDR3 is 13 amino acids long. Germline V gives CDR1 SQVTM, CDR2 ANQGSEA. The V end was cut by 4 bases, the J end by 5 bases, with 15 bases between.

The CDR3 DNA is TGTGCCACCAGCAGAGATCCGGGGGGCAGAGAGACCCAGTACTTC. Translated: CATSRDPGGRETQYF. This chain uses TRBV15 with TRBJ2-5; D is possibly TRBD2 (7 bases). Germline lookup yields CDR1 LNHNV and CDR2 YYDKDF (reference sequence). The V end lost 0 bases, the J end lost 4 bases, and 12 bases lay between the germline ends. This CDR3 contains 15 residues.

In DNA, the CDR3 is TGTGCCACTGATAGCGGGAGGGCCGGCAATGAGCAGTTCTTC. Amino acids: CATDSGRAGNEQFF. The J gene is TRBJ2-1, the V gene TRBV10-3, with 11 bases matching TRBD2. CDR3 length equals 14 residues. V trimming: 10 bases; J trimming: 6 bases; junction bases outside the gene matches: 8. CDR1 and CDR2 (germline): ENHRY, SYGVKD.

The genes are TRBV20-1 and TRBJ1-2, with D unresolved. The CDR3 length is 13 residues. V lost 2 bases to trimming and J lost 8 bases, with 15 bases between them. CDR1 and CDR2 from the germline V gene are DFQATT and SNEGSKA (reference sequence). The CDR3 coding sequence is TGCAGTGCTAGAACAGTTTCGGAATCGGGCTACACCTTC. Its translation is CSARTVSESGYTF.

V usage is TRBV7-2 and J usage is TRBJ1-1, with a possible D match to TRBD1 (6 bases). Trimming left V 5 bases short and J 10 bases short, with 20 bases between. Germline V gives CDR1 SGHTA, CDR2 FQGNSA. This CDR3 contains 14 residues. CDR3 DNA: TGTGCCAGCAGCCCCGGGACATATGGATTCGGAGCTTTCTTT. Amino acids: CASSPGTYGFGAFF.

The chain links TRBV9 to TRBJ2-5, with D uncertain. Germline CDR1 reads SGDLS; CDR2 reads YYNGEE. The ends were cut back, 7 bases at V and 1 base at J, with 11 bases in the middle. The length of the CDR3 is 13 residues. The CDR3 nucleotides are TGTGCCAGCCGAACACCGACCCAAGAGACCCAGTACTTC. It encodes CASRTPTQETQYF.

This rearrangement joins TRBV5-4 to TRBJ2-7, with D tentatively TRBD1 (5 bases). V was cut by 4 bases and J by 4 bases, with 12 bases left in between. CDR1 is SGHNT, CDR2 YYREEE, per germline (reference sequence). The CDR3 runs to 13 residues. CDR3: CASSRAGSYEQYV. The CDR3 coding sequence is TGTGCCAGCAGCCGTGCAGGGTCTTACGAGCAGTACGTC.